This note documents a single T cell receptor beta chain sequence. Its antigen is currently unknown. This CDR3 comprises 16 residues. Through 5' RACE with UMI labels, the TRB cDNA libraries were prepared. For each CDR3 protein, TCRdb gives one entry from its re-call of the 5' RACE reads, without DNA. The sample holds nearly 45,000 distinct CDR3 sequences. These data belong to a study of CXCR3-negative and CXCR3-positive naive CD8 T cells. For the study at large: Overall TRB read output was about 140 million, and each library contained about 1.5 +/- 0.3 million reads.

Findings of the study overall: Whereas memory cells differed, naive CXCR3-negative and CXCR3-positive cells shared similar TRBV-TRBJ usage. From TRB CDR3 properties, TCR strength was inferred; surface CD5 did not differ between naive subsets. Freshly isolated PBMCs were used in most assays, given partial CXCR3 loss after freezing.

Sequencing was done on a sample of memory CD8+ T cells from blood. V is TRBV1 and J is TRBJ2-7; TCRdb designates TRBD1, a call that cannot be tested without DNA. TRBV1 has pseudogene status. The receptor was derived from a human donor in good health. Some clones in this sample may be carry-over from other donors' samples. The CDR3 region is CTSSQDICSGGYEQYF.